This T cell receptor (beta chain) was found in a study of T cells in Graves' hyperthyroidism and ophthalmopathy (dated by TCRdb to between 2019 and 2020). Regarding the research as a whole: Peripheral blood was collected at initial diagnosis, before any treatment. To identify distinguishing TCR V-J signatures, a discovery cohort of 95 to 100 patients was used, comprising roughly 45 with Graves' ophthalmopathy and 57 with stable Graves' hyperthyroidism. Thyroid tissue and blood T-cell repertoires from six Graves' hyperthyroidism patients were also compared in the study. For training and testing, the 100 or so patients in the discovery cohort were randomly divided in a 7:3 ratio. After blood sampling, hyperthyroidism patients were treated with methimazole at a starting dose of 30 mg daily, and ophthalmopathy patients were treated with high-dose intravenous methylprednisolone. The paper describes TCR Vbeta CDR3 sequencing of around 140 peripheral blood samples, made up of some 42 ophthalmopathy patients, around 78 hyperthyroidism patients and around 17 progressor patients. Whether ophthalmopathy could be predicted prospectively was tested in an independent validation cohort made up of approximately 19 hyperthyroidism patients plus 17 patients who later progressed to ophthalmopathy.

Relative to germline, V is 5 bases shorter and J is 5 bases shorter, with 19 bases between their ends. There are 15 amino acids in the CDR3, from cysteine to phenylalanine inclusive. Left in the record is the CDR3 DNA by itself, 45 bases read in frame from the first base. From the germline V gene, CDR1 is MNHNS and CDR2 is SASEGT. TCR beta CDR3 regions were amplified from RNA transcripts. The first round of RT-PCR for the TCR CDR3 was performed with the HTBI primer set and the Qiagen OneStep RT-PCR kit. Libraries were constructed in a second round of multiplex PCR, after which size selection and purification were carried out. Libraries were sequenced paired-end with 100 bp reads on an Illumina HiSeq2000. Regarding the original processing steps: Raw data were processed with SOAPnuke, discarding reads with adapters, uncalled bases, mean Phred below 15, or no exact constant-primer or identifier match. COPE v1.2.5 was used to merge the high-quality paired reads, and each unique nucleotide sequence was defined as a clonotype. MiTCR v1.1 was used to align clonotypes to the IMGT TRBV, TRBD and TRBJ reference segments. The analysis was restricted to V-J combinations with a frequency above 0.0001, which together covered 99.2% of the repertoires. A TCS score was defined as the ratio between F50 (clonal expansion) and ExV (chaos), using BLOSUM62-based TCRdist between CDR3 peptides within each V-J. Welch's t-statistics and random forest reduced 514 V-J features to about 13, which were used in a naive Bayes classifier (R e1071). TCRdb redid the processing of the public reads, applying fastp at Q25 and MiXCR, and retained in-frame beta chains. One record per CDR3 amino acid sequence lists the most common genes and DNA. In this record, the V and J calls reflect TCRdb's handling and not the investigators' own analysis. This sample is represented by 200,000 to 250,000 distinct CDR3 sequences; about a sixth of them were singletons. About 50% of the sample belongs to the ten largest clones.

This clonotype was seen ten or more times. The antigen this receptor binds is unknown. The input lacks base qualities; no much larger clone sits a single base away. Points the paper makes about the study in general: Sample size was not statistically predetermined, and investigators were not blinded to group allocation. A model built on a 13 V-J signature distinguished ophthalmopathy from stable hyperthyroidism, reaching 87.88% sensitivity and around 81% specificity in cross-validation and 80%/75% in testing. Most expanded thyroid clonotypes (frequency above 0.001) were also found in blood, which suggests that blood repertoires may mirror thyroid immune responses. In validation, progression to ophthalmopathy was predicted by the model with more than 65% sensitivity and roughly 72% specificity, a median of roughly 6 months before onset.

Stable Graves' hyperthyroidism was defined as no progression to ophthalmopathy during 18 months of follow-up. The hyperthyroidism patients were between 18 and 65 years old and newly diagnosed, with a disease duration of less than 2 months. Any patient with an uncontrolled infection, another autoimmune disease, pregnancy or lactation was excluded. Diagnoses were established on the basis of clinical symptoms, serum thyroxine and TRAb, thyroid ultrasound, and orbital computed tomography. PBMCs were isolated from 10 ml of fresh peripheral blood by Ficoll-Paque density gradient centrifugation. Total RNA was extracted with Trizol reagent, and quality was checked on an Agilent 2100 Bioanalyzer.

The chain was built from TRBV6-1 and TRBJ2-7, with a weak D call of TRBD1 (5 bases match). This TCR was sampled from a woman aged 45-65 years with Graves' hyperthyroidism. Sequencing used blood. The CDR3 protein is CASSYRSAGFHEQYF. The sequenced DNA: TGTGCCAGCAGTTACAGGTCAGCTGGTTTCCACGAGCAGTACTTC.